These 32 T cell receptor beta chains originate from one sample sequenced in a study of cytomegalovirus exposure and HLA in healthy donors (dated by TCRdb to about 2017). Libraries came from the immunoSEQ multiplex PCR assay. For the multiplex PCR, a mixture combining 60 forward primers for TCR Vbeta segments and 13 reverse primers for TCR Jbeta segments was used. TCRdb obtained this table from immuneACCESS and retained in-frame rearrangements with V and J assigned. These tables miss some clones; where compared with another copy, unresolved V genes account for less than half of the shortfall, and the remainder is unexplained. The sample yields roughly 110,000 clones; 70% to 85% were counted once. The ten biggest clones cover more than 4% of the sample. Specimen: PBMCs. The receptor set was obtained from a male donor in good health and CMV-seronegative.

The chain uses TRBV7-9 and TRBJ2-7; 8 bases match TRBD2. After removal of 5 bases from V and 3 bases from J, the junction contained 3 bases not matched to a gene. CDR1 is SEHNR, CDR2 FQNEAQ, per germline (reference sequence). The CDR3 is made up of 13 amino acids. This CDR3 reads CASSLSGDYEQYF. The CDR3 DNA follows: TGTGCCAGCAGCCTTAGCGGGGACTACGAGCAGTACTTC.

V gene TRBV27 combines with J gene TRBJ2-5, with unresolved D. The CDR3 has 14 amino acids. The V gene lost 4 bases and the J gene lost 2 bases, with 11 bases spanning the gap. The germline gives CDR1 MNHEY, CDR2 SMNVEV (reference sequence). The CDR3 loop reads CASSYAGEQETQYF. As DNA, the CDR3 is TGTGCCAGCAGTTACGCAGGCGAACAAGAGACCCAGTACTTC.

V gene TRBV13 combines with J gene TRBJ1-1; D is uncertain. Germline assignment: CDR1 PRHDT and CDR2 FYEKMQ (reference sequence). With 1 base removed from V and 1 base from J, the gap between germline ends came to 10 bases. CDR3 size: 15 residues. The CDR3 nucleotides are TGTGCCAGCAGCTTAGAGTGGAGCCAGAACACTGAAGCTTTCTTT. Translation: CASSLEWSQNTEAFF.

The V and J genes are TRBV18 and TRBJ1-2; 7 bases are a match to TRBD1. V gave up 2 bases and J gave up 3 bases; unmatched junction bases: 0. There are 13 residues in the CDR3. CDR1 KGHSH and CDR2 LQKENI come from the germline V gene. Written as DNA, the CDR3 is TGTGCCAGCTCACCAGGGACAGACTATGGCTACACCTTC. Translation gives CASSPGTDYGYTF.

The chain uses TRBV19 and TRBJ1-2, with D tentatively TRBD1 (6 bases). Germline CDR1 LNHDA, CDR2 SQIVND (reference sequence). The CDR3 length is 12 residues. The ends were cut back, 7 bases at V and 2 bases at J, with 8 bases in the middle. CDR3 DNA sequence: TGTGCCAGTATGAGGGGGAACTATGGCTACACCTTC. Amino acid sequence: CASMRGNYGYTF.

V is TRBV4-2 and J is TRBJ2-1; D may be TRBD2 (6 bases). The V gene's germline CDR1 is LGHNA and CDR2 YNFKEQ. Trimming removed 1 base from V and 5 bases from J, with 15 bases in between. The CDR3 runs to 16 residues. CDR3 sequence reads: CASSQAPEGRHNEQFF. CDR3 DNA: TGTGCCAGCAGCCAAGCCCCGGAGGGCCGGCACAATGAGCAGTTCTTC.

J is TRBJ1-1 and V is TRBV2; D may be TRBD1 (5 bases). This CDR3 is built from 12 residues. Germline values: CDR1 SNHLY, CDR2 FYNNEI. V was pared by 4 bases and J by 7 bases, with 10 bases between. CDR3 coding DNA: TGTGCCAGCAGTGCCCCGGGGGGTGAAGCTTTCTTT. It translates to CASSAPGGEAFF.

The chain links TRBV7-2 to TRBJ2-5; maybe TRBD2 (6 bases). The DNA end is more similar to TRBJ2-7, so the J call may be wrong. The germline V gene encodes CDR1 SGHTA and CDR2 FQGNSA. The CDR3 consists of 14 residues. CDR3 coding DNA: TGTGCCAGCAGCTCCCGACTAGTTGGGGCCGAGCAGTACTTC. Residues: CASSSRLVGAEQYF.

The V and J genes are TRBV19 and TRBJ2-3; D is possibly TRBD2 (6 bases). The CDR3 contains 14 residues. In germline, CDR1 is LNHDA, CDR2 SQIVND (reference sequence). V lost 1 base to trimming and J lost 4 bases, with 9 bases between them. The CDR3 spells CASSIGGGADTQYF. The CDR3 bases are TGTGCCAGTAGTATAGGGGGCGGGGCAGATACGCAGTATTTT. Full variable domain (rest looked up from reference TRBV19 and TRBJ2-3): DGGITQSPKYLFRKEGQNVTLSCEQNLNHDAMYWYRQDPGQGLRLIYYSQIVNDFQKGDIAEGYSVSREKKESFPLTVTSAQKNPTAFYLCASSIGGGADTQYFGPGTRLTVL.

This clone has a handful of counts. The chain joins TRBV11-3 to TRBJ2-1; maybe TRBD1 (5 bases). Germline values: CDR1 SGHNT, CDR2 YENEEA. The V gene lost 5 bases and the J gene lost 6 bases, with 14 bases spanning the gap. This CDR3 contains 14 residues. Here the CDR3 reads CASSPSGLSNEQFF. CDR3 DNA: TGTGCCAGCAGCCCCTCAGGGCTTAGCAATGAGCAGTTCTTC.

The genes are TRBV28 and TRBJ1-5, with TRBD1 matching over 7 bases. With 2 bases clipped from V and 5 bases from J, the junction kept 6 bases outside the gene matches. The CDR3 has 15 residues. CDR1 and CDR2 from the germline V gene are MDHEN and SYDVKM. The DNA of the CDR3 is TGTGCCAGCAGTTTAGTGAGACAGGGAGATCAGCCCCAGCATTTT. Amino acid sequence: CASSLVRQGDQPQHF.

The sample holds a few counts of this clone. The genes are TRBV5-4 and TRBJ1-2; 8 nucleotides agree with TRBD1. The germline CDR1 and CDR2 sequences are SGHNT and YYREEE (reference sequence). CDR3 length: 16 residues. Trimming cost V 5 bases and J 1 base; bases outside gene matches: 10. For the CDR3, the DNA is TGTGCCAGCAGTCCTGGGACAGGAGGTAATAACTATGGCTACACCTTC. Translating gives CASSPGTGGNNYGYTF.

This clone was detected only once. V and J are TRBV14 and TRBJ2-1; no reliable D call. Germline V gives CDR1 SGHDN, CDR2 FVKESK. V shed 4 bases and J shed 4 bases, with 26 bases lying between them. CDR3 length: 19 amino acids. The CDR3 DNA follows: TGTGCCAGCAGCCCCTTTCGCGACAAAATCCCCGGTAATTACAATGAGCAGTTCTTC. Protein product: CASSPFRDKIPGNYNEQFF.

J is TRBJ2-7 and V is TRBV19; 9 positions match TRBD1. CDR1 and CDR2 from the germline V gene are LNHDA and SQIVND (reference sequence). The ends lost 4 bases at V and 7 bases at J; junction bases unmatched: 23. The CDR3 runs to 19 residues. The CDR3 DNA is TGTGCCAGTAGTAGCCAGCCACTGGACAGGGGATCACAGATTTGGGAGCAGTACTTC. As protein: CASSSQPLDRGSQIWEQYF.

This clone has just a few counts. The V call is TRBV5-6, the J call TRBJ2-1; no clear D. CDR1 is SGHDT and CDR2 is YYEEEE in the germline V gene. The CDR3 is 14 residues long. V lost 4 bases to trimming and J lost 6 bases, with 14 bases between them. CDR3 loop: CASSAAERVNEQFF. CDR3 nucleotide sequence: TGTGCCAGCAGCGCGGCTGAGCGAGTCAATGAGCAGTTCTTC.

The chain couples TRBV10-1 to TRBJ1-1, with D tentatively TRBD1 (6 bases). From germline, CDR1 is WNHNN and CDR2 SYGVQD (reference sequence). CDR3 length equals 15 residues. Trimming pared 6 bases from V and 0 bases from J, leaving 14 bases between. CDR3 sequence: CASRTEQGMNTEAFF. In nucleotides, the CDR3 is TGCGCCAGCAGGACGGAACAGGGAATGAACACTGAAGCTTTCTTT.

This clone came up a few times. V is TRBV29-1 and J is TRBJ2-2; D gene uncertain. The V end lost 4 bases, the J end lost 0 bases, and 6 bases lay between the germline ends. The CDR3 runs 13 residues. CDR1 is SQVTM and CDR2 is ANQGSEA in the germline V gene. The CDR3 nucleotides read TGCAGCGTTGCCAGAACGAACACCGGGGAGCTGTTTTTT. Its protein product is CSVARTNTGELFF.

V and J are TRBV5-1 and TRBJ1-1; 9 nucleotides align to TRBD1. Losses at the gene ends were 0 bases for V and 3 bases for J; bases not matched to a gene: 6. CDR3 length: 16 amino acids. The germline V gene has CDR1 SGHRS and CDR2 YFSETQ. The CDR3 sequence is CASSLALGQGYTEAFF. DNA for the CDR3: TGCGCCAGCAGCTTGGCCCTCGGACAGGGGTACACTGAAGCTTTCTTT.

The J gene is TRBJ2-7, the V gene TRBV11-2, with 9 bases lining up with TRBD1. In germline, CDR1 is SGHAT, CDR2 FQNNGV. The ends lost 10 bases at V and 5 bases at J; junction bases unmatched: 6. CDR3 size: 12 residues. The CDR3 reads CATGQGQHEQYF. The DNA for the CDR3 is TGTGCCACCGGACAGGGGCAACACGAGCAGTACTTC. Combining the CDR3 with reference TRBV11-2 and TRBJ2-7 gives the whole variable domain EAGVAQSPRYKIIEKRQSVAFWCNPISGHATLYWYQQILGQGPKLLIQFQNNGVVDDSQLPKDRFSAERLKGVDSTLKIQPAKLEDSAVYLCATGQGQHEQYFGPGTRLTVT.

J is TRBJ2-7 and V is TRBV15; 9 bases agree with TRBD2. The CDR3 has 15 residues. Per the germline V gene, CDR1 is LNHNV and CDR2 is YYDKDF (reference sequence). J lost 5 bases, V lost 1 base, and 6 bases had no gene match. The CDR3 DNA follows: TGTGCCACCAGCAGAGGACCGGGACTAGCTGACGAGCAGTACTTC. It yields the protein CATSRGPGLADEQYF.

The gene calls are TRBV15 and TRBJ2-5; D gene unclear. Looked up from germline, CDR1 is LNHNV and CDR2 is YYDKDF (reference sequence). V was clipped by 1 base and J by 5 bases, with 8 bases between them. The CDR3 is 13 amino acids. CDR3 DNA: TGTGCCACCAGCAGAGGTCTACTGGAGACCCAGTACTTC. It yields the protein CATSRGLLETQYF. Drawing the rest from reference TRBV15 and TRBJ2-5, the complete variable domain is DAMVIQNPRYQVTQFGKPVTLSCSQTLNHNVMYWYQQKSSQAPKLLFHYYDKDFNNEADTPDNFQSRRPNTSFCFLDIRSPGLGDTAMYLCATSRGLLETQYFGPGTRLLVL.

The V and J genes are TRBV6-1 and TRBJ2-3; 10 bases fit TRBD2. CDR1 MNHNS and CDR2 SASEGT come from the germline V gene. J lost 5 bases, V lost 4 bases, and 6 bases had no gene match. The CDR3 loop spans 15 amino acids. The CDR3 sequence: CASSGGLAPRDTQYF. The CDR3 DNA reads TGTGCCAGCAGTGGGGGACTAGCGCCCCGAGATACGCAGTATTTT.

The CDR3, as DNA: TGTGCCAGCAGCTCTAGCGGGACAGATACGCAGTATTTT. This gives the protein CASSSSGTDTQYF. The chain has TRBV6-5 and TRBJ2-3, with TRBD2 identical over 8 bases. Germline trimming cut 6 bases from V and 3 bases from J; bases unmatched to any gene: 2. The CDR3 is 13 amino acids. Looked up from germline, CDR1 is MNHEY and CDR2 is SVGAGI.

The chain is built from TRBV5-4 and TRBJ2-5; 7 bases agree with TRBD2. Germline CDR1 is SGHNT and CDR2 is YYREEE (reference sequence). The V segment lost 0 bases and the J segment 2 bases; nucleotides outside the gene matches: 1. CDR3 length: 14 residues. The CDR3 region is CASSLALAQETQYF. CDR3 coding DNA: TGTGCCAGCAGCTTGGCACTAGCGCAAGAGACCCAGTACTTC.

The chain recombines TRBV28 with TRBJ1-1, with D tentatively TRBD1 (6 bases). Trimming took 5 bases from V and 7 from J, leaving 8 bases between them. The CDR3 totals 11 residues. The germline V gene encodes CDR1 MDHEN and CDR2 SYDVKM. The CDR3 nucleotides are TGTGCCAGCAGTATCAGGGGTGAAGCTTTCTTT. This gives the protein CASSIRGEAFF.

The J gene is TRBJ2-1, the V gene TRBV6-6, with TRBD2 identical over 7 bases. This CDR3 is built from 16 residues. Germline CDR1 is MNHNY and CDR2 is SVGAGI (reference sequence). V shed 6 bases and J 8 bases; nucleotides not matched to a gene: 16. In DNA form, the CDR3 reads TGTGCCAGCAGCCCTCTCGGAGCGGGAAAGAGTTATGAGCAGTTCTTC. Protein product: CASSPLGAGKSYEQFF.

The CDR3 loop is CASSPRQAYEQYF. The CDR3 DNA sequence: TGTGCCAGCAGCCCCAGACAGGCCTACGAGCAGTACTTC. The rearrangement uses TRBV7-9 and TRBJ2-7; tentatively, D is TRBD1 (6 bases). CDR3 size: 13 residues. Trimming cost V 5 bases and J 2 bases, with 10 bases left between them. The germline V gene has CDR1 SEHNR and CDR2 FQNEAQ (reference sequence).

The chain employs TRBV19 and TRBJ1-5; D may be TRBD1 (6 bases). The CDR3 length is 13 residues. CDR1 LNHDA and CDR2 SQIVND come from the germline V gene (reference sequence). V was clipped by 5 bases and J by 7 bases, with 12 bases between them. The CDR3 sequence: CASSLQGWQPQHF. Written as DNA, the CDR3 is TGTGCCAGTAGTTTGCAGGGGTGGCAGCCCCAGCATTTT.

The chain joins TRBV30 to TRBJ2-5, with 10 bases matching TRBD1. CDR1 and CDR2 from the germline V gene are GTSNPN and SVGIG (reference sequence). The length of the CDR3 is 14 residues. V was clipped by 2 bases and J by 7 bases; unmatched bases: 7. The CDR3 here is CAWSIDRGLGTQYF. CDR3 DNA: TGTGCCTGGAGTATTGACAGGGGGCTCGGGACCCAGTACTTC.

The CDR3 spells CASSLAGDYGYTF. The CDR3 coding sequence is TGCGCCAGCAGCTTGGCGGGTGACTATGGCTACACCTTC. This chain connects TRBV5-1 to TRBJ1-2; D unclear. The CDR3 contains 13 residues. Germline CDR1 SGHRS, CDR2 YFSETQ. Trimming stripped 0 bases from V and 3 bases from J, with 6 bases between.

The chain carries TRBV25-1 and TRBJ2-7; possible D gene TRBD1, 5 bases. Germline CDR1 reads MGHDK; CDR2 reads SYGVNS. V was clipped by 6 bases and J by 1 base, with 10 bases between them. This CDR3 comprises 13 residues. This CDR3 reads CASRKQGSYEQYF. CDR3 nucleotides: TGTGCCAGCAGAAAGCAGGGTTCCTACGAGCAGTACTTC.

V usage is TRBV6-4 and J usage is TRBJ2-7; 10 bases match TRBD2. Germline V lookup: CDR1 MRHNA, CDR2 SNTAGT. Losses at the gene ends were 8 bases for V and 4 bases for J; bases not matched to a gene: 8. This CDR3 is 14 amino acids long. The CDR3 DNA follows: TGTGCCAGCGGGAAGCGGGAGGGCCATTACGAGCAGTACTTC. It specifies CASGKREGHYEQYF.